This is a list of T cell receptor beta chains from one sample in a study of identical twins. TCRdb reanalysed the 5' RACE reads using MiXCR and keeps one entry per CDR3 protein. The data show more than 600,000 distinct CDR3 sequences, roughly 20% seen once. The same specimen was also included in a second study, on T cells expressing NK-cell markers.

Sequencing input: PBMCs. All receptors derive from a woman aged 18-29 years in good health. CDR3s include the opening cysteine and the closing phenylalanine or tryptophan. Each record gives: V gene, D gene, J gene, clone size, CDR3 DNA, CDR3 protein. D genes are given only for firm matches. Expanded clones get a size class; other rows say once, few or many, or leave the size out.

>TRBV12-3/TRBV12-4|.|TRBJ2-7|.
TGTGCCAGCAGCGACCTGGGACGATCCTACGAGCAGTACTTC
CASSDLGRSYEQYF
>TRBV3-1|.|TRBJ2-7|few
TGTGCCAGCAGCCAGAGCCATAGGGAAGGGGAGCAGTACTTC
CASSQSHREGEQYF
>TRBV20-1|.|TRBJ2-7|.
TGCAGTGCTAGAGAAGGGTCATCCGGCGAGCAGTACTTC
CSAREGSSGEQYF
>TRBV20-1|.|TRBJ2-1|.
TGCAGTGCTAAGGTGGGGGGCGGTCGGAATGAGCAGTTCTTC
CSAKVGGGRNEQFF
>TRBV27|.|TRBJ2-7|few
TGTGCCAGCAGTTCCCGGCTAGCCGCTCGCGAGCAGTACTTC
CASSSRLAAREQYF
>TRBV30|.|TRBJ2-1|.
TGTGCCTGGATGCGGGTACCCTCCTACAATGAGCAGTTCTTC
CAWMRVPSYNEQFF
>TRBV12-3/TRBV12-4|.|TRBJ1-2|.
TGTGCCAGCAGTATACAGGGTCCTAACTATGGCTACACCTTC
CASSIQGPNYGYTF
>TRBV18|.|TRBJ2-3|.
TGTGCCAGCTCAACCAGGAGTCCCGCAGATACGCAGTATTTT
CASSTRSPADTQYF
>TRBV12-3/TRBV12-4|.|TRBJ1-1|few
TGTGCCAGCAGAATCGACGGGATGAACACTGAAGCTTTCTTT
CASRIDGMNTEAFF
>TRBV7-9|.|TRBJ1-2|few
TGTGCCAGCAGCTTGGTCAGGACCACCACTGGCTACACCTTC
CASSLVRTTTGYTF
>TRBV5-1|.|TRBJ2-1|many
TGCGCCAGCAGATGGGAAGGAGTAGTATACAATGAGCAGTTCTTC
CASRWEGVVYNEQFF
>TRBV12-3/TRBV12-4|.|TRBJ2-2|many
TGTGCCAGCAAGAGTTACGGGGAGCTGTTTTTT
CASKSYGELFF
>TRBV5-6|.|TRBJ2-4|few
TGTGCCAGCACCTCGGGGACATCCGACATTCAGTACTTC
CASTSGTSDIQYF
>TRBV19|.|TRBJ2-2|.
TGTGCCTCCAGCCGGGCAGATACCGGGGAGCTGTTTTTT
CASSRADTGELFF
>TRBV7-9|.|TRBJ1-2|.
TGTGCCAGCAGCTTAGAACAGAATGGCTACACCTTC
CASSLEQNGYTF
>TRBV12-3/TRBV12-4|.|TRBJ1-1|.
TGTGCCAGCAGTTTGTTTCAACGAGGAGCTTTCTTT
CASSLFQRGAFF
>TRBV29-1|.|TRBJ2-7|few
TGCAGCGTTGTGACGGGGGCTGGCTACGAGCAGTACTTC
CSVVTGAGYEQYF
>TRBV12-3/TRBV12-4|.|TRBJ1-2|.
TGTGCCAGCAGGGGGATGGGGGCCCCCTATGGCTACACCTTC
CASRGMGAPYGYTF
>TRBV19|TRBD2|TRBJ2-1|.
TGTGCCAGTAGCAGACTAGCGGGGGGGATATTGCAGTTCTTC
CASSRLAGGILQFF
>TRBV27|.|TRBJ1-3|.
TGTGCCAGCAGTGGGATGAGCTCTGGAAACACCATATATTTT
CASSGMSSGNTIYF
>TRBV3-1|TRBD2|TRBJ2-7|.
TGTGCCAGCAGCTACATCCGAGGGCTAGCGGGAGGGCCCTACGAGCAGTACTTC
CASSYIRGLAGGPYEQYF
>TRBV6-2/TRBV6-3|TRBD2|TRBJ2-5|.
TGTGCCAGCAGTTACTCGCGGACTAGCATTCGAGAGACCCAGTACTTC
CASSYSRTSIRETQYF
>TRBV12-5|.|TRBJ1-1|few
TGTGCTAGTGGTGGGACGGCTAACACTGAAGCTTTCTTT
CASGGTANTEAFF
>TRBV5-1|.|TRBJ2-3|few
TGCGCCAGCAGCGGGGGCGGGATGGAAGATACGCAGTATTTT
CASSGGGMEDTQYF
>TRBV7-2|.|TRBJ2-3|.
TGTGCCAGCAGCTTAACTCCCCCACCGTACACAGATACGCAGTATTTT
CASSLTPPPYTDTQYF
>TRBV15|.|TRBJ1-1|.
TGTGCCACCAGCAGAGCGGAAGGGACTGAAGCTTTCTTT
CATSRAEGTEAFF
>TRBV6-1|.|TRBJ2-6|.
TGTGCCAGCAGTCAGCCCGACACGACTGGGGCCAACGTCCTGACTTTC
CASSQPDTTGANVLTF
>TRBV11-2|TRBD2|TRBJ2-2|many
TGTGCCAGCAGCTTAGGAGGCGGCCGGGACTACGCGAACACCGGGGAGCTGTTTTTT
CASSLGGGRDYANTGELFF
>TRBV4-3|.|TRBJ2-1|.
TGCGCCAGCAGCCAAGAAGAGAGTAGCGGCTACAATGAGCAGTTCTTC
CASSQEESSGYNEQFF
>TRBV29-1|.|TRBJ2-1|few
TGCAGCGTGATAACAGGGAGCTCCTACAATGAGCAGTTCTTC
CSVITGSSYNEQFF
>TRBV12-3/TRBV12-4|TRBD2|TRBJ2-1|.
TGTGCCAGCAGGGTCTTGGGACTAGCGAATGAGCAGTTCTTC
CASRVLGLANEQFF
>TRBV10-3|TRBD1|TRBJ2-7|few
TGTGCCATCAGTGAGGGACAGGGCAGCGAGCAGTACTTC
CAISEGQGSEQYF
>TRBV12-3/TRBV12-4|.|TRBJ2-1|.
TGTGCCAGCATCCGGGGGGCGACCTCCTACAATGAGCAGTTCTTC
CASIRGATSYNEQFF